These T cell receptor beta chains were read from a single sample in a study of cytomegalovirus exposure and HLA in healthy donors. Clones were read by immunoSEQ multiplex PCR, and TCRdb kept only the in-frame ones, dropping some. The repertoire holds about 170,000 clones, with 85% to 90% as singletons. Sequences were obtained from PBMCs. All receptors derive from a man younger than 35 in good health and CMV-seropositive. Both conserved end residues are part of each CDR3. Each record gives: clone size, V gene, D gene, J gene, CDR3 DNA, CDR3 protein. A D gene is named only where the DNA matches it firmly. Only part of the rows carry a size: once, few, many, or a class if the clone is expanded.

-	TRBV11-2	-	TRBJ2-6	TGTGCCAGCAGCTTAGAAGATTTTCAGGGCAAACCCTCTGGGGCCAACGTCCTGACTTTC	CASSLEDFQGKPSGANVLTF
-	TRBV5-4	-	TRBJ1-1	TGTGCCAGCAGCTTGCCAGGGAAGGGGGACACTGAAGCTTTCTTT	CASSLPGKGDTEAFF
-	TRBV27	TRBD1	TRBJ2-1	TGTGCCAGCAGCCCCACAGGGGGGAGCCTTCTCTGGGGTGAGCAGTTCTTC	CASSPTGGSLLWGEQFF
-	TRBV7-9	-	TRBJ1-1	TGTGCCAGCAGCCCACAGGGCGGCATGAACACTGAAGCTTTCTTT	CASSPQGGMNTEAFF
-	TRBV4-1	-	TRBJ2-3	TGCGCCAGCAGCCAAGATCGGGGCGGGGCCACAGATACGCAGTATTTT	CASSQDRGGATDTQYF
-	TRBV28	-	TRBJ1-1	TGTGCCAGCAGTCTAATGAACACTGAAGCTTTCTTT	CASSLMNTEAFF
-	TRBV5-6	-	TRBJ2-5	TGTGCCAGCAGCTTGGCAGGGGAGTGGCAAGAGACCCAGTACTTC	CASSLAGEWQETQYF
-	TRBV29-1	TRBD2	TRBJ2-7	TGCAGCGTTGAAGTGTCGGGAGGCTCTTACGAGCAGTACTTC	CSVEVSGGSYEQYF
-	TRBV5-1	TRBD1	TRBJ2-7	TGCGCCAGCAGCCAAACCGGGACAGGGGATTACGAGCAGTACTTC	CASSQTGTGDYEQYF
-	TRBV20-1	-	TRBJ2-5	TGCAGCTCTACCCCGGGGGAGACCCAGTACTTC	CSSTPGETQYF
-	TRBV6-1	TRBD1	TRBJ2-1	TGTGCCAGCAGTCCGGACAGGGCAACCAACAATGAGCAGTTCTTC	CASSPDRATNNEQFF
-	TRBV6-6	TRBD1	TRBJ1-4	TGTGCCAGCAGCCCTAGACAGGGTCGGGAAAAACTGTTTTTT	CASSPRQGREKLFF
-	TRBV18	-	TRBJ1-2	TGTGCCAGCTCACCACCGGGACAAATCAGTCCCTATGGCTACACCTTC	CASSPPGQISPYGYTF
once	TRBV7-9	TRBD2	TRBJ2-2	TGTGCCAGCAGATTGACTAGCGGGGGCCCCGGGGAGCTGTTTTTT	CASRLTSGGPGELFF
-	TRBV27	TRBD1	TRBJ2-1	TGTGCCAGCAGTTTATCGACACAGGGGAAGAATGAGCAGTTCTTC	CASSLSTQGKNEQFF
-	TRBV4-1	-	TRBJ2-1	TGCGCCAGCAGCCAAACCCGGGACGGAGGGTCCTACAATGAGCAGTTCTTC	CASSQTRDGGSYNEQFF
-	TRBV29-1	-	TRBJ1-3	TGCAGCGTTGAACAGGGTACAGCGAACACCATATATTTT	CSVEQGTANTIYF
-	TRBV7-8	-	TRBJ1-5	TGTGCCAGCAGCCAAAAACATAGCAATCAGCCCCAGCATTTT	CASSQKHSNQPQHF
-	TRBV29-1	TRBD1	TRBJ2-3	TGCAGCGGACAAACCGGGACAGGGAGCACAGATACGCAGTATTTT	CSGQTGTGSTDTQYF
-	TRBV28	-	TRBJ1-5	TGTGCCAGCAGTCAGTACACCTCTTCGAATCAGCCCCAGCATTTT	CASSQYTSSNQPQHF
-	TRBV19	-	TRBJ2-7	TGTGCCAGTAGTGACTCGGGGGCCTACGAGCAGTACTTC	CASSDSGAYEQYF
-	TRBV5-1	TRBD2	TRBJ2-1	TGCGCCAGCAGCTCGGGACTAGCGGGAGGAGGTGAGCAGTTCTTC	CASSSGLAGGGEQFF
-	TRBV15	TRBD2	TRBJ2-2	TGTGCCACCAAACCAATCTCCGGGACTAGTAAGGGCGGGGAGCTGTTTTTT	CATKPISGTSKGGELFF
-	TRBV9	TRBD2	TRBJ2-3	TGTGCCAGCAGCTTCACTAGCGGGAGGGCCTCGGATACGCAGTATTTT	CASSFTSGRASDTQYF
-	TRBV9	-	TRBJ2-3	TGTGCCAGCAGCGCCGGGGGGCCCGGGTTTGCAGATACGCAGTATTTT	CASSAGGPGFADTQYF
few	TRBV11-2	-	TRBJ2-1	TGTGCCAGCAGCTCCCTCGACTCTTACTCCTACAATGAGCAGTTCTTC	CASSSLDSYSYNEQFF
-	TRBV29-1	TRBD2	TRBJ2-7	TGCAGCGTTGAGACGGGAGGTTCCTACGAGCAGTACTTC	CSVETGGSYEQYF
-	TRBV10-3	TRBD2	TRBJ2-2	TGTGCCATCAGCCCGGGACTAGCGGGTTTAAGGACCGGGGAGCTGTTTTTT	CAISPGLAGLRTGELFF
-	TRBV7-3	-	TRBJ1-1	TGTGCCAGCAGCCAAGAGGGATCGACTGAAGCTTTCTTT	CASSQEGSTEAFF
once	TRBV10-3	-	TRBJ2-3	TGTGCCATCAGTGAAGGGGTAGATACGCAGTATTTT	CAISEGVDTQYF
-	TRBV15	-	TRBJ2-1	TGTGCCACGCAGGACACTCAATCCTACAATGAGCAGTTCTTC	CATQDTQSYNEQFF
-	TRBV10-3	-	TRBJ2-1	TGTGCCATCAGTGACCCCGATCCTAGTGTCTACAATGAGCAGTTCTTC	CAISDPDPSVYNEQFF
-	TRBV14	TRBD2	TRBJ2-1	TGTGCCAGCAGCCACCCGGGACTAGCGCGTTTCAATGAGCAGTTCTTC	CASSHPGLARFNEQFF
-	TRBV18	TRBD1	TRBJ2-5	TGTGCCAGCTCACCACCTAACAGGGGAGAACAAGAGACCCAGTACTTC	CASSPPNRGEQETQYF
once	TRBV6-1	-	TRBJ1-1	TGTGCCAGCAGTGACCCGGGGGGCCCTGAAGCTTTCTTT	CASSDPGGPEAFF
-	TRBV10-3	TRBD2	TRBJ2-7	TGTGCCATCAAAGAAGCGGGAGTACGCGAGCAGTACTTC	CAIKEAGVREQYF
-	TRBV4-2	TRBD1	TRBJ2-1	TGTGCCAGCAGCCCAAAGGGGTCCCGGGACAGGGAGCAGTTCTTC	CASSPKGSRDREQFF
once	TRBV25-1	-	TRBJ2-3	TGTGCCAGCAGTCACCGACTGACAGATACGCAGTATTTT	CASSHRLTDTQYF
-	TRBV28	-	TRBJ1-4	TGTGCCAGCAGTTTATCGACAGGCAAACTGTTTTTT	CASSLSTGKLFF
-	TRBV5-3	TRBD1	TRBJ1-4	TGTGCCAGAAGCCCGGTAGGGGGCCCTTGGGAAAAACTGTTTTTT	CARSPVGGPWEKLFF
-	TRBV5-1	TRBD2	TRBJ2-1	TGCGCCAGCAGCTGGGGACTAGCGGGGTCCAGCTCCTACAATGAGCAGTTCTTC	CASSWGLAGSSSYNEQFF
few	TRBV18	-	TRBJ2-7	TGTGCCAGCTCACCAGGACACGACGAGCAGTACTTC	CASSPGHDEQYF
-	TRBV18	TRBD1	TRBJ2-2	TGTGCCAGCTCACAACGGACAGGGGGCGGTTCGACCGGGGAGCTGTTTTTT	CASSQRTGGGSTGELFF
-	TRBV9	TRBD1	TRBJ1-3	TGTGCCAGCAGCGTCCAGGGGGCAGTGTCTGGAAACACCATATATTTT	CASSVQGAVSGNTIYF
-	TRBV28	-	TRBJ1-3	TGTGCCAGCAGTTTACCCAGGGGATTCTCTGGAAACACCATATATTTT	CASSLPRGFSGNTIYF
-	TRBV19	TRBD2	TRBJ2-3	TGTGCCAGTAGGCTAGCGGTAAGCACAGATACGCAGTATTTT	CASRLAVSTDTQYF
-	TRBV7-9	-	TRBJ2-3	TGTGCCAGCAGCTACTCCGGGACTTACACAGATACGCAGTATTTT	CASSYSGTYTDTQYF
-	TRBV7-2	TRBD2	TRBJ2-7	TGTGCCAGCAGCTTAGTGGTGACTAGCGCATACGAGCAGTACTTC	CASSLVVTSAYEQYF
-	TRBV7-8	-	TRBJ1-5	TGTGCCAGCAGCTTCGGCAATCAGCCCCAGCATTTT	CASSFGNQPQHF
-	TRBV19	-	TRBJ2-3	TGTGCCAGTGGCGAGAAGGGGTCGGGCACAGATACGCAGTATTTT	CASGEKGSGTDTQYF
-	TRBV5-4	-	TRBJ1-1	TGTGCCAGCAGCTCTCACAGGGCAGGGACCACTGAAGCTTTCTTT	CASSSHRAGTTEAFF
-	TRBV7-8	-	TRBJ2-1	TGTGCCAGCAGCTTAGTCTTTGGGCAGGACAATGAGCAGTTCTTC	CASSLVFGQDNEQFF
-	TRBV6-1	-	TRBJ2-1	TGTGCCAGCAGTGAATTAGCGGAGCAGTTCTTC	CASSELAEQFF
-	TRBV7-9	-	TRBJ1-5	TGTGCCAGCAGCTTAGGTCAGGGTCAGCCCCAGCATTTT	CASSLGQGQPQHF
few	TRBV7-7	-	TRBJ2-2	TGTGCTAGCAGCCGAGGAAGCACCGGGGAGCTGTTTTTT	CASSRGSTGELFF
-	TRBV7-9	-	TRBJ1-1	TGTGCCAGCAGCTTCCTAGGACAGCCTTCAACTGAAGCTTTCTTT	CASSFLGQPSTEAFF
-	TRBV6-1	TRBD1	TRBJ1-2	TGTGCCAGCAGTGAACGGACAGGGGACTATGGCTACACCTTC	CASSERTGDYGYTF
-	TRBV9	-	TRBJ2-3	TGTGCCAGCAGCGTAGCCTTTACAGATACGCAGTATTTT	CASSVAFTDTQYF
-	TRBV19	TRBD2	TRBJ2-5	TGTGCCAGTAGTACCAGCGGGGGGACCCAGTACTTC	CASSTSGGTQYF